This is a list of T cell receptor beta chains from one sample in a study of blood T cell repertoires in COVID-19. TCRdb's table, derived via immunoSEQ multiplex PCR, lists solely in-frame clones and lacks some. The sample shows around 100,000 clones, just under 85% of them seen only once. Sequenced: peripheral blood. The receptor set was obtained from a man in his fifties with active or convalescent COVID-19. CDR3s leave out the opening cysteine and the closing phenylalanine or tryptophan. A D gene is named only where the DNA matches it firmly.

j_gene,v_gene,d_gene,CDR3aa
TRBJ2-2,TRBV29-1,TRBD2,SVGGTSGGTGELF
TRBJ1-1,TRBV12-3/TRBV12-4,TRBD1,ASTPGTATEAF
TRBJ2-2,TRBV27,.,ASREGGDTGELF
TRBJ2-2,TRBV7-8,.,ASSLPSANTGELF
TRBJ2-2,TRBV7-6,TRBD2,ASSLTGAGRAGELF
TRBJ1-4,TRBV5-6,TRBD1,ASSRQGVGEKLF
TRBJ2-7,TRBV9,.,ASSVSGSGYEQY
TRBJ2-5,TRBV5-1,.,ASSSEGRETQY
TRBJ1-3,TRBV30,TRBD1,AWSGDRASGNTIY
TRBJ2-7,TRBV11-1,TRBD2,ASSPWTSPDEQY
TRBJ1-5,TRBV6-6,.,ASRPQQGMGNQPQH
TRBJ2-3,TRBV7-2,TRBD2,ASSPSSGRAVWQY
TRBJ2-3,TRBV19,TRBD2,ASSMAGVSTDTQY
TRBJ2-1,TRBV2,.,ASSSPYRAEYNEQF
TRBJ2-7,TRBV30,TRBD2,AAEGLAGLLSYEQY
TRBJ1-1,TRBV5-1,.,ASSRGGDRTEAF
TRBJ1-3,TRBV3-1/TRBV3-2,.,ASSQGIVSGNTIY
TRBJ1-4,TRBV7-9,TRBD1,ASSFGDRDHEKLF
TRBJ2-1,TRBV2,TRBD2,ASKREAHNEQF
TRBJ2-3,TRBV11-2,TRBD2,ASSEPGLGISDTQY
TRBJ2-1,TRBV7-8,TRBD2,ASTGSASGRGYNEQF
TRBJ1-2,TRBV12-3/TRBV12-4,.,ASSARVNYGYT
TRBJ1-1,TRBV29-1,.,SVDVGGGTEAF
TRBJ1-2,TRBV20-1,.,SARDSPGYT
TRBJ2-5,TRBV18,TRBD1,ASSPPVRDRVKTQY
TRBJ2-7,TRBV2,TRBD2,ASQNGLAAYEQY
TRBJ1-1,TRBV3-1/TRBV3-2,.,ASSLKGYLEAF
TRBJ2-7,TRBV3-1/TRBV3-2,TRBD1,ASSPRDRVSYEQY
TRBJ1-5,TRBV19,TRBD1,ASSQGQSNQPQH
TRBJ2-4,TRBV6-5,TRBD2,ASSQSTSGIDIQY
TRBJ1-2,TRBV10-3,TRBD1,AISAGQEGYT
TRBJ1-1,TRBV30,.,AWSVLGRGFMNTEAF
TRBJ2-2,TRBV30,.,AWGGRRDRNTGELF
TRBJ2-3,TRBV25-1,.,ASSEYSPLGSGTQY
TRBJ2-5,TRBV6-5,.,ASGRKERETQY
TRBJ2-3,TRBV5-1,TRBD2,ASSIGLAEADTQY
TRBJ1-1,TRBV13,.,ASSLSGGPLTNTEAF
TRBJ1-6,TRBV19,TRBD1,ASSIDRGYSPLH
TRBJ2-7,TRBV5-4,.,ASKLDSGAYEQY
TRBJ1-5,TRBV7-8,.,ASSRTQGPNQPQH
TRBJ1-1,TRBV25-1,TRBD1,ASTTTGANTEAF
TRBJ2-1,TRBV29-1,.,SVELAIYNEQF
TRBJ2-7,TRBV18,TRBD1,ASSPGTVSEQY
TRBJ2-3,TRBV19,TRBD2,ASSPLAGATDTQY
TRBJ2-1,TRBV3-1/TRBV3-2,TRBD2,ASSPAGLGDEQF
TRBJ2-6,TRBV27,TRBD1,ASTAVRDSQLSGANVLT
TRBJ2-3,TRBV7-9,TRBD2,ASSASGRATDTQY
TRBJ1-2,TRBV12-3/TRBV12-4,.,ASRPGEGYGYT
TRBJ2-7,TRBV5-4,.,ASSDPGSVHYEQY
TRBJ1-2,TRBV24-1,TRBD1,ATSDSGQGWTYT